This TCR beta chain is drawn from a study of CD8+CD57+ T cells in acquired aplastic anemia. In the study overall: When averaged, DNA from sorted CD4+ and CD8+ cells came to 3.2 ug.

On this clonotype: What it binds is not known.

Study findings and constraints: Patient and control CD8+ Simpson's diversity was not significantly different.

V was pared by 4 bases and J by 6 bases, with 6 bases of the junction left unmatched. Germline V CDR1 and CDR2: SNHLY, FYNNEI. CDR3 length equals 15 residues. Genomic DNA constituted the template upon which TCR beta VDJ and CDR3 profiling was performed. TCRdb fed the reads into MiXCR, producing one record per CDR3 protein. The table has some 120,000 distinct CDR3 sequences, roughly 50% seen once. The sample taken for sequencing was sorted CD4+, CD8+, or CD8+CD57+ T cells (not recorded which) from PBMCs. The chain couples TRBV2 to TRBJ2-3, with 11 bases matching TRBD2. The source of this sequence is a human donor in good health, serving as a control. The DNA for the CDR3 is TGTGCCAGCAGTGTCCTAGCGGGAGGTTCGGATACGCAGTATTTT. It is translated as CASSVLAGGSDTQYF.